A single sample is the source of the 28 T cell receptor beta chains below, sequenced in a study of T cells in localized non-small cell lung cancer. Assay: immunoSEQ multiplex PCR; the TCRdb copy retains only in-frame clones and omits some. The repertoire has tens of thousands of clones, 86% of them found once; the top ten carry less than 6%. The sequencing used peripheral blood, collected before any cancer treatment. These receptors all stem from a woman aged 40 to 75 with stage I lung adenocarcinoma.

The CDR3: CASSDFQRGRTDTQYF. CDR3 bases: TGTGCCAGCAGTGATTTCCAGCGGGGGCGCACAGATACGCAGTATTTT. The V call is TRBV2, the J call TRBJ2-3, with 8 bases identical to TRBD2. The V and J ends lost 3 bases and 1 base, in that order; junction bases with no gene match: 6. The V gene's germline CDR1 is SNHLY and CDR2 FYNNEI. The CDR3 covers 16 residues.

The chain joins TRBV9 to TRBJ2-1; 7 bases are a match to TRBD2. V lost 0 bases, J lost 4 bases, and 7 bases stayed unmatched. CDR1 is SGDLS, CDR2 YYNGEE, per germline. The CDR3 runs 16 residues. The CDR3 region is CASSVDPGLTYNEQFF. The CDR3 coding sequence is TGTGCCAGCAGCGTAGACCCGGGACTAACTTACAATGAGCAGTTCTTC.

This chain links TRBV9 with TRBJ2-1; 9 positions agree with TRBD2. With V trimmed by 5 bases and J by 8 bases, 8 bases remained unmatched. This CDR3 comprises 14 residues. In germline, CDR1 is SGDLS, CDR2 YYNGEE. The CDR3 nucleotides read TGTGCCAGCAGTCTCCTAGGGACTAGCTATGAGCAGTTCTTC. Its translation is CASSLLGTSYEQFF.

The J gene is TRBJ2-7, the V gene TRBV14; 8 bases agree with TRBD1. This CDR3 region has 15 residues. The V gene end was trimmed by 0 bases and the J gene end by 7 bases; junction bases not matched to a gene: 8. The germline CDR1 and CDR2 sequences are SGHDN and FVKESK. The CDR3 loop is CASSQEGQGAYEQYF. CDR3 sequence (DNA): TGTGCCAGCAGCCAAGAAGGGCAGGGGGCTTATGAGCAGTACTTC.

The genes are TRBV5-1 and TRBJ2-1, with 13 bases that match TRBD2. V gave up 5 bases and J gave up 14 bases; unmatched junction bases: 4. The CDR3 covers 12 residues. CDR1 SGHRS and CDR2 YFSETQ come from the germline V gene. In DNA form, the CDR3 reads TGCGCCAGCAGTACTAGCGGGGGGGTAAAGTTCTTC. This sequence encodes CASSTSGGVKFF.

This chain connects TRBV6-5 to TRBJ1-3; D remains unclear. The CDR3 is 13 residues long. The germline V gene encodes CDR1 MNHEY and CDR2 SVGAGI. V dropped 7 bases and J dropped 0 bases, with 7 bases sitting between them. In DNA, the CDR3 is TGTGCCAGCACCTCTACCTCTGGAAACACCATATATTTT. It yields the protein CASTSTSGNTIYF.

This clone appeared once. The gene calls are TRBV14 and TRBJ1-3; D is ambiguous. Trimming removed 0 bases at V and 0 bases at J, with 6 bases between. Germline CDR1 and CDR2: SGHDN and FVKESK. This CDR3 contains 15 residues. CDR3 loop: CASSQDLVSGNTIYF. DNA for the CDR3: TGTGCCAGCAGCCAAGATCTGGTCTCTGGAAACACCATATATTTT.

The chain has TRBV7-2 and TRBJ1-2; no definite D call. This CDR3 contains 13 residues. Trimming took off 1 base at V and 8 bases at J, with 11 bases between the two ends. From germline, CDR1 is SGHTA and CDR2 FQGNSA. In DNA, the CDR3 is TGTGCCAGCAGCTTAGGGTACAAGGACGGCTACACCTTC. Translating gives CASSLGYKDGYTF.

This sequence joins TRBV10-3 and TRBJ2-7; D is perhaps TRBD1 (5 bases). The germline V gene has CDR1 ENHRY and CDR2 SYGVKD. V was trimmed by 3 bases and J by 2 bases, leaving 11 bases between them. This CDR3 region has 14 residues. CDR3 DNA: TGTGCCATCAGTGAAGTACAGGCCCCCTACGAGCAGTACTTC. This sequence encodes CAISEVQAPYEQYF.

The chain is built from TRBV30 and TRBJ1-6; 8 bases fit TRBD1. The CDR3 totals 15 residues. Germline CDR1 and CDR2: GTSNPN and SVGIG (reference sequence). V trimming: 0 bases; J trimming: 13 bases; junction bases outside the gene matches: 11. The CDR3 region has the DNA TGTGCCTGGAGTGTATTTGGGCAGGGGGCGTCCCCCCTCCACTTT. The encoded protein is CAWSVFGQGASPLHF.

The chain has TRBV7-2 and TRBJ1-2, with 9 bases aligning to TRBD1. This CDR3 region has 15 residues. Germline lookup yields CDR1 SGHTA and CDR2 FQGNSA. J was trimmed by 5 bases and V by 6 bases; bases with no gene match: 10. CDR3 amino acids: CASSEGGTGMYGYTF. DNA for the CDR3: TGTGCCAGCAGTGAAGGCGGGACAGGGATGTATGGCTACACCTTC.

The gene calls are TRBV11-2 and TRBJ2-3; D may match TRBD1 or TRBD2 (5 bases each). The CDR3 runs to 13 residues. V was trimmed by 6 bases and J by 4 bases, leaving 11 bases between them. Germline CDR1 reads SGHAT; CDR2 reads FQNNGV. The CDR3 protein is CASRLGAPDTQYF. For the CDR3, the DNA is TGTGCCAGCAGACTAGGGGCACCAGATACGCAGTATTTT.

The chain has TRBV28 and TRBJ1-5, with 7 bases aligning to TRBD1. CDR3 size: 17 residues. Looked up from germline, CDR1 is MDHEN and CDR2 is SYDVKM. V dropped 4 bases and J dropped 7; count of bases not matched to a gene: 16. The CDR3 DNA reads TGTGCCAGCAGTTCCAACCTGGGACAGTTCAAAGGACAGCCCCAGCATTTT. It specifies CASSSNLGQFKGQPQHF.

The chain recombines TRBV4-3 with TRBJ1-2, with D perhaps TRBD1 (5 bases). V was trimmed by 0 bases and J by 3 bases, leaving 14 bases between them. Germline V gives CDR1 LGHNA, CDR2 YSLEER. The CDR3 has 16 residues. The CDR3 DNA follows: TGCGCCAGCAGCCAAGATAGCCAGGGATGGGACTATGGCTACACCTTC. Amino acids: CASSQDSQGWDYGYTF.

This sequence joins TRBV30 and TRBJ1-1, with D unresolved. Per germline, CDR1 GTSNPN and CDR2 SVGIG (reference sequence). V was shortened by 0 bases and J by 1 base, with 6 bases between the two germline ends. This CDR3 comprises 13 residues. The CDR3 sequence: CAWSVYRNTEAFF. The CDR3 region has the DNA TGTGCCTGGAGTGTTTACAGGAACACTGAAGCTTTCTTT. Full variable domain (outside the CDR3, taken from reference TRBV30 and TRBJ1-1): SQTIHQWPATLVQPVGSPLSLECTVEGTSNPNLYWYRQAAGRGLQLLFYSVGIGQISSEVPQNLSASRPQDRQFILSSKKLLLSDSGFYLCAWSVYRNTEAFFGQGTRLTVV.

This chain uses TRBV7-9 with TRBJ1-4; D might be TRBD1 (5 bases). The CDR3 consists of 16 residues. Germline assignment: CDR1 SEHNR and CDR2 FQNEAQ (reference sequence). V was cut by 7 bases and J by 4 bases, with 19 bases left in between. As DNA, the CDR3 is TGTGCCAGCACCCAGGGTGGATGGGGAATTAATGAAAAACTGTTTTTT. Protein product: CASTQGGWGINEKLFF.

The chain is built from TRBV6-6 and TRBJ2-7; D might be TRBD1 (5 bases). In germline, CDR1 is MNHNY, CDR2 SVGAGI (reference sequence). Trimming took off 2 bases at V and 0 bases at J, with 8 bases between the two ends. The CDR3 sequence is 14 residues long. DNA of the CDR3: TGTGCCAGCAGTTACGGGCAGGGCTCCTACGAGCAGTACTTC. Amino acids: CASSYGQGSYEQYF.

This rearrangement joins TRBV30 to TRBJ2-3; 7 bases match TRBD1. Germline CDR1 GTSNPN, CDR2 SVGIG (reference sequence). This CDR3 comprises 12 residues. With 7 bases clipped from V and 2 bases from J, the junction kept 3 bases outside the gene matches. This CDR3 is CALQGTTDTQYF. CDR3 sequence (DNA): TGTGCCTTACAGGGGACCACAGATACGCAGTATTTT.

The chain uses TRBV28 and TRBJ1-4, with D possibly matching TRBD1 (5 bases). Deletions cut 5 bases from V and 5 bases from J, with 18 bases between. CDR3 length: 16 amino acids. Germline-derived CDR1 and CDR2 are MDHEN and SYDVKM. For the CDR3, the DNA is TGTGCCAGCAGTACATCTCGGGGGGGTCTAAATGAAAAACTGTTTTTT. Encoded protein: CASSTSRGGLNEKLFF.

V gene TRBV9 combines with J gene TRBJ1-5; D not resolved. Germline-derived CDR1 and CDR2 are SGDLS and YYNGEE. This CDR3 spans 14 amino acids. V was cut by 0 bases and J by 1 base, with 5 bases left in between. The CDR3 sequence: CASSVGSSNQPQHF. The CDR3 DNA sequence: TGTGCCAGCAGCGTAGGTAGCAGCAATCAGCCCCAGCATTTT.

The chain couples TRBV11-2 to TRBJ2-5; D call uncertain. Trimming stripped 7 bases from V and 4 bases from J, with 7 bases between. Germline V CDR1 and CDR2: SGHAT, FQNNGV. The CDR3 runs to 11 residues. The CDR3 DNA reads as TGTGCCAGCACTTTTTTAGAGACCCAGTACTTC. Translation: CASTFLETQYF. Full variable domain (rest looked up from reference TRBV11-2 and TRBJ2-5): EAGVAQSPRYKIIEKRQSVAFWCNPISGHATLYWYQQILGQGPKLLIQFQNNGVVDDSQLPKDRFSAERLKGVDSTLKIQPAKLEDSAVYLCASTFLETQYFGPGTRLLVL.

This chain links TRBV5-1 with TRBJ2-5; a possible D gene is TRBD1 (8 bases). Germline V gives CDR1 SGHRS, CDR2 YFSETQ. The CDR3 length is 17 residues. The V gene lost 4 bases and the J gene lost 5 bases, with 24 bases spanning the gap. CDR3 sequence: CASSPKVGQGGEETQYF. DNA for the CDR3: TGCGCCAGCAGCCCGAAGGTCGGACAGGGAGGGGAGGAGACCCAGTACTTC.

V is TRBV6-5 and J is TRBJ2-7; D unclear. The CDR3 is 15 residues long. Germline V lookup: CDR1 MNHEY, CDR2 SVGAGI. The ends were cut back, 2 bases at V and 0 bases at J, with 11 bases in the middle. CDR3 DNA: TGTGCCAGCAGTTACCCCGAAGGGATCTCCTACGAGCAGTACTTC. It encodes CASSYPEGISYEQYF.

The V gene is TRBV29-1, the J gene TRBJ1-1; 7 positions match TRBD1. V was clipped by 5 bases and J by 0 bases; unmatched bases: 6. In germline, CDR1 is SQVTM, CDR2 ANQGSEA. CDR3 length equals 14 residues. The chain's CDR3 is CSVQGRGMNTEAFF. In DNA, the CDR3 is TGCAGCGTTCAGGGCAGGGGGATGAACACTGAAGCTTTCTTT.

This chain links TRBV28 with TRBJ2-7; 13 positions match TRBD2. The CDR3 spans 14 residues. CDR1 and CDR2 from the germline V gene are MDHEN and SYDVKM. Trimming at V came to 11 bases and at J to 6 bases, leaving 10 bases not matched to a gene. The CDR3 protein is CAVCPGLAGLEQYF. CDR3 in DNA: TGTGCCGTCTGTCCGGGACTAGCGGGGCTCGAGCAGTACTTC. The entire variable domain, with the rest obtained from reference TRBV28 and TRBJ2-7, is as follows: DVKVTQSSRYLVKRTGEKVFLECVQDMDHENMFWYRQDPGLGLRLIYFSYDVKMKEKGDIPEGYSVSREKKERFSLILESASTNQTSMYLCAVCPGLAGLEQYFGPGTRLTVT.

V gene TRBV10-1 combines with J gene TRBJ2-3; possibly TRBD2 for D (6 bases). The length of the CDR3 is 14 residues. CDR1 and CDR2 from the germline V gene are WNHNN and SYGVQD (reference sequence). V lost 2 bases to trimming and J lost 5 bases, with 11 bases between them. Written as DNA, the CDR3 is TGCGCCAGCAGTGAGGGGCAGGGAGGAGATACGCAGTATTTT. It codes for CASSEGQGGDTQYF.

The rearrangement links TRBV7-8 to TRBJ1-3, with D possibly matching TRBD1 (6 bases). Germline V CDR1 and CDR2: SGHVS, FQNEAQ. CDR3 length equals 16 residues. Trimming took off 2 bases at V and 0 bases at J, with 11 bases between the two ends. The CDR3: CASSLLQGTSGNTIYF. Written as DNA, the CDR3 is TGTGCCAGCAGCTTACTACAGGGAACCTCTGGAAACACCATATATTTT.

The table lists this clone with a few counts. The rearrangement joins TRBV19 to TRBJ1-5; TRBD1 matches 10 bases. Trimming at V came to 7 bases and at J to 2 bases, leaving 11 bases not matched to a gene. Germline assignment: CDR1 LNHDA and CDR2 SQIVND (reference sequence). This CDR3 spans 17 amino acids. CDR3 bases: TGTGCCAGTAAACCCACTTGGACAGGGGGACGCAATCAGCCCCAGCATTTT. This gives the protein CASKPTWTGGRNQPQHF.